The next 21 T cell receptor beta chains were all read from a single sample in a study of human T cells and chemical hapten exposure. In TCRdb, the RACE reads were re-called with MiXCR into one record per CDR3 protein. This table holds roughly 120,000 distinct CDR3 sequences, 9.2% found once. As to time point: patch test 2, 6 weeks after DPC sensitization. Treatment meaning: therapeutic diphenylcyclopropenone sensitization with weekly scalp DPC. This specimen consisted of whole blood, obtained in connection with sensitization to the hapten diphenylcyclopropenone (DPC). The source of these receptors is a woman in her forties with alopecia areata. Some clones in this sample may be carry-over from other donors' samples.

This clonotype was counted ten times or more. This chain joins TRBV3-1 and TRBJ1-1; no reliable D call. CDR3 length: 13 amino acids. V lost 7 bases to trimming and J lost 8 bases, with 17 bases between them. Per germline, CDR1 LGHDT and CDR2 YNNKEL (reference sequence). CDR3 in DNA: TGTGCCAGCACCCCACCGGGCAAAGCAGAAGCTTTCTTT. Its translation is CASTPPGKAEAFF.

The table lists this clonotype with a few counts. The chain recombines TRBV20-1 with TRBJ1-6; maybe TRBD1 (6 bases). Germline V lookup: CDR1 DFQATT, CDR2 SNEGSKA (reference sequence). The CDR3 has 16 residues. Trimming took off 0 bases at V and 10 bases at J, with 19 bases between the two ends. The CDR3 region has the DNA TGCAGTGCTAGAGATCTAGCGACAGGAAATTCCTCACCCCTCCACTTT. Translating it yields CSARDLATGNSSPLHF.

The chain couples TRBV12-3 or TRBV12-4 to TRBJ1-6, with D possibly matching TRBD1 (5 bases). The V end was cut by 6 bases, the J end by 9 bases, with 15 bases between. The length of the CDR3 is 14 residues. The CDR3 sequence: CASRPGRESSPLHF. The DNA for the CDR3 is TGTGCCAGCAGACCGGGCAGGGAGTCTTCACCCCTCCACTTT.

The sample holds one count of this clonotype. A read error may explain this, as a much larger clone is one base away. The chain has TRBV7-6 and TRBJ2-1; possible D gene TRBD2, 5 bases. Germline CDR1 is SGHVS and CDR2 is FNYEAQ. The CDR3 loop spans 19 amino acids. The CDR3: CGSSLLEAQRLSSYNEQFF. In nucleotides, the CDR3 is TGTGGCAGCAGCTTACTTGAAGCCCAGCGGTTAAGCTCCTACAATGAGCAGTTCTTC.

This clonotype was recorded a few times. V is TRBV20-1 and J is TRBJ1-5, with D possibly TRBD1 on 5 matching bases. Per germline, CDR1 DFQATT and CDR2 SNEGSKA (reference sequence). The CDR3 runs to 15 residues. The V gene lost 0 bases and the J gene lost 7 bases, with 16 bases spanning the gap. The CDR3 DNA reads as TGCAGTGCTAGAGACCGGACCAGGGCAGGGCAGCCCCAGCATTTT. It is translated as CSARDRTRAGQPQHF.

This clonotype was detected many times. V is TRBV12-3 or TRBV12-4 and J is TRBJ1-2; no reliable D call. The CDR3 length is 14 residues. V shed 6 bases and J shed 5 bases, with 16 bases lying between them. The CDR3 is CASSPLTSEYGYTF. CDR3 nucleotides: TGTGCCAGCAGCCCACTAACTTCAGAGTATGGCTACACCTTC.

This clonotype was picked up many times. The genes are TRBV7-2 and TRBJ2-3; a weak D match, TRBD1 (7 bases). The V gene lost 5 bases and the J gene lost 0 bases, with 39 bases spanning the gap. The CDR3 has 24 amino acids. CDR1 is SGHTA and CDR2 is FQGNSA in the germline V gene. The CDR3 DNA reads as TGTGCCAGCAGCAAAACGATGCCGGGGGTCCCCCGCCTCGTACGGGACAGCAGCACAGATACGCAGTATTTT. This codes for CASSKTMPGVPRLVRDSSTDTQYF.

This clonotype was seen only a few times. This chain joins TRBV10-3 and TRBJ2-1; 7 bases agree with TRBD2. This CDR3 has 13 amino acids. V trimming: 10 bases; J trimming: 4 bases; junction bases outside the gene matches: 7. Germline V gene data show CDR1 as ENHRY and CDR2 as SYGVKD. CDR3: CATRLAGYNEQFF. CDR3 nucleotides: TGTGCCACACGACTAGCTGGGTACAATGAGCAGTTCTTC.

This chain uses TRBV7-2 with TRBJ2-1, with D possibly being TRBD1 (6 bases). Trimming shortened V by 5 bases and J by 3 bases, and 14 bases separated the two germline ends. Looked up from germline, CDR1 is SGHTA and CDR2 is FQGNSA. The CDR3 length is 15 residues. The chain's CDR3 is CASSTERTDYNEQFF. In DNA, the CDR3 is TGTGCCAGCAGCACAGAACGGACAGACTACAATGAGCAGTTCTTC.

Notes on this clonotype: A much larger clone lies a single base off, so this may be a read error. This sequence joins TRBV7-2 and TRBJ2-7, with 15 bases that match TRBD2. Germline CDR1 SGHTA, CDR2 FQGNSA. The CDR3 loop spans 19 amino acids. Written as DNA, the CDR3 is TGTGCCAGCAGCCTGAGGACTAGCGGGGGGGCTTACCTGTCCTGCGAGCAGTACTTC. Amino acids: CASSLRTSGGAYLSCEQYF.

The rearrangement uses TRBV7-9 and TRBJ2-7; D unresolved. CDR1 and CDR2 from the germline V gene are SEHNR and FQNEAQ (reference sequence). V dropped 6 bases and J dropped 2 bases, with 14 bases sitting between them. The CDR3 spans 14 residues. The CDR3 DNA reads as TGTGCCAGCAGTCCCGTCGGGTCTCCCTACGAGCAGTACTTC. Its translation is CASSPVGSPYEQYF.

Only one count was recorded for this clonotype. CDR3 in amino acids: CATYRHRISNQPQHF. The CDR3 nucleotides read TGTGCCACCTACCGGCACAGGATTAGCAATCAGCCCCAGCATTTT. The chain recombines TRBV2 with TRBJ1-5, with a possible D match to TRBD1 (5 bases). This CDR3 comprises 15 residues. Trimming pared 10 bases from V and 0 bases from J, leaving 16 bases between. Germline CDR1 reads SNHLY; CDR2 reads FYNNEI.

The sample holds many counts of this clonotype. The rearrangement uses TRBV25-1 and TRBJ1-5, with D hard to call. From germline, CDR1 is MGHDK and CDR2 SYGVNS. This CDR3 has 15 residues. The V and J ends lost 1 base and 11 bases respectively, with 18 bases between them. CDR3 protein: CASSEWGSGERAQHF. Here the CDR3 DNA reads TGTGCCAGCAGTGAATGGGGTAGTGGTGAGAGGGCCCAGCATTTT.

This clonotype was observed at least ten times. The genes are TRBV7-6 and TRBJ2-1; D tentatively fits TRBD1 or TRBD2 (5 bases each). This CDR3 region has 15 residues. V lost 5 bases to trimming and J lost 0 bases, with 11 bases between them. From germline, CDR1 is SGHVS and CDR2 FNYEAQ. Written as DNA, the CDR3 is TGTGCCAGCAGCATCGGGACGGCCTCCTACAATGAGCAGTTCTTC. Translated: CASSIGTASYNEQFF.

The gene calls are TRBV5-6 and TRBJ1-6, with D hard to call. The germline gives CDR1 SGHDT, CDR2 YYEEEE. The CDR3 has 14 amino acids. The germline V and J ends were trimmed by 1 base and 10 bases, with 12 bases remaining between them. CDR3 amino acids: CASSLRSFGSPLHF. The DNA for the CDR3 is TGTGCCAGCAGCTTGAGGTCTTTCGGCTCACCCCTCCACTTT.

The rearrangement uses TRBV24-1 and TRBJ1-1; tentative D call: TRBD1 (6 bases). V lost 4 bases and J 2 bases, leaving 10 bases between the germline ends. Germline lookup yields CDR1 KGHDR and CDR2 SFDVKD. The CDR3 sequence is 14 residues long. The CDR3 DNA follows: TGTGCCACCAGTGAAGGACAGACAAACACTGAAGCTTTCTTT. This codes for CATSEGQTNTEAFF.

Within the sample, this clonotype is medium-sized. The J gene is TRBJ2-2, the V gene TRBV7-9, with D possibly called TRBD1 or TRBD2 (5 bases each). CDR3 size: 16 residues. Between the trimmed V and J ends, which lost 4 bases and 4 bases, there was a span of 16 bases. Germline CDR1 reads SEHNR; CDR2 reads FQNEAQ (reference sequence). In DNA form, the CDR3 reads TGTGCCAGCAGCTGGGACGGCCGGGGCCCCACCGGGGAGCTGTTTTTT. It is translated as CASSWDGRGPTGELFF.

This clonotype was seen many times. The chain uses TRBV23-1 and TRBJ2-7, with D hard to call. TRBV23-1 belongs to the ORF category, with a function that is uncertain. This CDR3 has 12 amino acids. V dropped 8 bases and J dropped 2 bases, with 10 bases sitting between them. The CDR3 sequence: CASASGPYEQYF. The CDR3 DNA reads TGCGCCAGCGCCTCCGGGCCCTACGAGCAGTACTTC.

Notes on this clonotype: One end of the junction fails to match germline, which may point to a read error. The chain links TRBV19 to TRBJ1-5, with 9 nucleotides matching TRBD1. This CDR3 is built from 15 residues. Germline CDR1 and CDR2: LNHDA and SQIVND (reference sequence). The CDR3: CASRIGTGYNQPQHF. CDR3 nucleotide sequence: TGTGCCAGTAGGATAGGGACAGGGTACAATCAGCCCCAGCATTTT.

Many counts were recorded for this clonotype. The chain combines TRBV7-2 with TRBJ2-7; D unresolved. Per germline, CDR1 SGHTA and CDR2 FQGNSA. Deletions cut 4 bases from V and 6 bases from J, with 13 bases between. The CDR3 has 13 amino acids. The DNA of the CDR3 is TGTGCCAGCAGCTCATTCGTCAGGTCCGAGCAGTACTTC. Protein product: CASSSFVRSEQYF. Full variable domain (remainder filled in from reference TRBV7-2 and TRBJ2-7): GAGVSQSPSNKVTEKGKDVELRCDPISGHTALYWYRQSLGQGLEFLIYFQGNSAPDKSGLPSDRFSAERTGGSVSTLTIQRTQQEDSAVYLCASSSFVRSEQYFGPGTRLTVT.

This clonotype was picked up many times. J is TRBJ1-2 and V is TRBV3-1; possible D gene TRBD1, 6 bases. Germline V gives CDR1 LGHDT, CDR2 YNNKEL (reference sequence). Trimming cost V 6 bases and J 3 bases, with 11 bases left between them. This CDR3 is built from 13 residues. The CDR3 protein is CASSPDRYYGYTF. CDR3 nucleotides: TGTGCCAGCAGTCCCGACAGGTACTATGGCTACACCTTC.